This is a list of T cell receptor beta chains from one sample in a study of shared clonotypes between healthy human individuals. The data were produced by immunoSEQ multiplex PCR, yet TCRdb's version contains in-frame clones alone and is incomplete. The sample lists a few hundred thousand clones, around 97% occurring once. The sample was naive CD4+ T cells sorted from blood. Source of these receptors: a woman aged 30 to 39 in good health. The CDR3 runs from the conserved cysteine through the conserved F or W. D genes are given only for firm matches. Part of the rows lack a size; the others show once, few, many or a class for expanded clones.

abundance,j_gene,d_gene,v_gene,CDR3nt,CDR3aa
.,TRBJ1-1,.,TRBV7-3,TGTGCCAGCAGCACTGACGGACCGAACACTGAAGCTTTCTTT,CASSTDGPNTEAFF
.,TRBJ1-1,.,TRBV4-1,TGCGCCAGCAGCCACTACCCATGGGGGTCCGCCCACACTGAAGCTTTCTTT,CASSHYPWGSAHTEAFF
.,TRBJ2-1,.,TRBV4-2,TGTGCCAGCAGCCAAAAGCCCCCTAAGGATGAGCAGTTCTTC,CASSQKPPKDEQFF
.,TRBJ2-5,.,TRBV5-5,TGTGCCAGCAGCTTGACGGAACAAGAGACCCAGTACTTC,CASSLTEQETQYF
.,TRBJ1-2,TRBD1,TRBV28,TGTGCCAGCAGTTTAGGACAGGGGCTAGGCTACACCTTC,CASSLGQGLGYTF
.,TRBJ2-3,.,TRBV28,TGTGCCAGCACGTCCCTTCCCAGCACAGATACGCAGTATTTT,CASTSLPSTDTQYF
.,TRBJ1-1,TRBD1,TRBV6-6,TGTGCCAGCAGTTACGAGGGACAGACTGAAGCTTTCTTT,CASSYEGQTEAFF
once,TRBJ1-5,.,TRBV9,TGTGCCAGCAGCGTAGGATTGGGACCTTTGGACAATCAGCCCCAGCATTTT,CASSVGLGPLDNQPQHF
.,TRBJ2-1,TRBD2,TRBV27,TGTGCCAGCAGGCCACCTAGCGGGAGCTCCTACAATGAGCAGTTCTTC,CASRPPSGSSYNEQFF
.,TRBJ1-4,.,TRBV5-4,TGTGCCAGCAGCCTCGGGACCCTCCGAGGAAAACTGTTTTTT,CASSLGTLRGKLFF
.,TRBJ2-7,.,TRBV9,TGTGCCAGCAGCGGGGACTCGTACCCCTACGAGCAGTACTTC,CASSGDSYPYEQYF
.,TRBJ2-1,.,TRBV7-9,TGTGCCAGCAGCTTAGCGGCCTACAATGAGCAGTTCTTC,CASSLAAYNEQFF
once,TRBJ1-1,.,TRBV30,TGTGCCTGGGAGCCTCACGGGTCCACTGAAGCTTTCTTT,CAWEPHGSTEAFF
once,TRBJ2-1,.,TRBV28,TGTGCCAGCAGTCCCCCGGGACAACTGAGCTTAAATGAGCAGTTCTTC,CASSPPGQLSLNEQFF